This T cell receptor (beta chain) was captured in a study of T cells after yellow fever vaccination. Overall study context: SMART-Seq v4 Ultra Low Input served to prepare low-cell-number fractions. Study outcomes and limitations: Re-detected after boosting: most primary clones, around 96% of CD4 and 80% to 90% of CD8.

TCRdb redid the calling of the 5' RACE reads with MiXCR, one entry per CDR3 protein. In the table there are some 48,000 distinct CDR3 sequences, more than 6% of which are singletons. This clonotype occurred many times. The V end lost 5 bases, the J end lost 0 bases, and 11 bases lay between the germline ends. Germline V gene sequence: CDR1 SGHTA, CDR2 FQGNSA. The CDR3 has 15 amino acids. The genes are TRBV7-2 and TRBJ2-1; a weak D match, TRBD2 (6 bases). The specimen comprised PBMCs, either bulk or a sorted T-cell subset (CD4+, CD8+, memory, or dextramer-sorted; not recorded which), sampled 45 days after the yellow fever booster vaccination. The receptor's source is a young man who received the YFV17D yellow fever vaccine. This chain's CDR3 is CASSRERSSYNEQFF. Written as DNA, the CDR3 is TGTGCCAGCAGCCGGGAGAGGAGCTCCTACAATGAGCAGTTCTTC.